This T cell receptor (beta chain) was observed in a study of blood T cell repertoires in COVID-19 (dated by TCRdb to 2018 to 2020). For the study in its entirety: Samples covering the acute and convalescent phases of COVID-19 were provided by collaborators in the United States, Italy and Spain. The prospective study material was composed of cDNA or gDNA derived from T cells, B-cell-depleted T cells, or PBMCs. Deeply sampled blood TCRbeta repertoires from subjects exposed to, actively infected with, or recovered from COVID-19 were included in the dataset. The repertoires were made available in a free public database intended to serve as a resource for research on the immune response to SARS-CoV-2. Samples were obtained from the ongoing ImmuneRACE study (first 160 participants) and from 950 to 1,500 subjects provided by 6 global collaborators. A de-identified subject ID, COVID-19 status, age in years and sex were almost always included in the sample metadata. Where available, HLA class I and class II types were taken from metadata supplied by the sample provider and were not determined by assay-based typing.

The paper's findings and limits, for the study overall: The quantity of clinical and demographic metadata differed by source and by participant and was supplied without curation.

Collaborating institutions collected whole blood in K2EDTA tubes following their own protocols. Collaborator samples were shipped for TCRbeta analysis as frozen whole blood, isolated PBMCs, or DNA extracted from either sample type. To note about this clone: Its antigen has not been determined. No much larger clone exists at a distance of one base, and base qualities are not known.

The CDR3 sequence holds 18 residues, the cysteine and phenylalanine included. Only CDR3 DNA is held: 54 bases, read in frame from base 1. Trimming removed 4 bases from V and 2 bases from J, leaving 24 bases between the germline ends. CDR1 is given as LGHDT and CDR2 as YNNKEL, both from the germline V gene (reference sequence). TCRbeta CDR3 regions were amplified from genomic DNA using the immunoSEQ Assay, a bias-controlled multiplex PCR. From the authors' description of their analysis: Within the assay, amplification of reference gene primers was used to estimate how many nucleated cells each sample contained. Sequence reads were collapsed and filtered to measure the absolute abundance of every unique TCRbeta CDR3 rearrangement. For each sample, productive Simpson clonality was calculated as the square root of Simpson's diversity index across productive rearrangements. This immuneACCESS table, as held by TCRdb, lists in-frame sequences with V and J called but not all clones. Of the missing ones, under half trace to an unresolved V gene in checked studies; the others have no known cause. V, J and clone size were drawn from that table, and D and trimming were deduced from the DNA. The sample table shows about 12,000 clones, and roughly nine tenths are seen once. The top ten clones comprise roughly 13% of the sample.

The V gene is TRBV3-1 (or the pseudogene TRBV3-2) and the J gene is TRBJ2-7; TRBD2 is a weak D gene call, 7 bases matching. This receptor was obtained from a man between 65 and 85 years old with active COVID-19. The specimen sequenced was peripheral blood. The base sequence is TGTGCCAGCAGCCTCGGGGGGCTCGACCGTTGGCCCGCCTACGAGCAGTACTTC. Its protein reads: CASSLGGLDRWPAYEQYF.